This record looks at one TCR beta chain sequence and its context. Authors' analysis steps: For nucleated cells, counts were estimated from reference gene primer amplification. This table comes from immunoSEQ multiplex PCR, and its TCRdb copy is limited to in-frame clones, with some not included. For V, J and clone size, that table is used; D and trimming come from the DNA. The table shows about 250,000 clones, with 89% occurring only once. These data are taken from a study of blood T cell repertoires in COVID-19. The overall study: Samples of COVID-19 (acute and convalescent) were obtained from the United States, Italy and Spain.

V dropped 2 bases and J dropped 5 bases, with 12 bases sitting between them. CDR1 and CDR2 from the germline V gene are WSHSY and SAAADI. This CDR3 region has 14 residues. The chain carries TRBV10-2 and TRBJ1-1; weak D call: TRBD1 (6 bases). The source of this sequence is a woman between 40 and 50 years old who had recovered from COVID-19. The source material was peripheral blood. In DNA form, the CDR3 reads TGCGCCAGCAGTGAGGGGGGCGTTAGGACTGAAGCTTTCTTT. Translation gives CASSEGGVRTEAFF.